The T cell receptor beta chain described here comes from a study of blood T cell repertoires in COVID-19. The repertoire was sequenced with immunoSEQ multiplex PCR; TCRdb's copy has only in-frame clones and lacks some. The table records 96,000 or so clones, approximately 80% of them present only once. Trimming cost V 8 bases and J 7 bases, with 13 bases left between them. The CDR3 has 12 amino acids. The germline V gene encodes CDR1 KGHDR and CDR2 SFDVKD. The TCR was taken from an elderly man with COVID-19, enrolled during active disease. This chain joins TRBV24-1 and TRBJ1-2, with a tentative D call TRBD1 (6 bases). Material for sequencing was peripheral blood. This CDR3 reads CATTQGGGGYTF. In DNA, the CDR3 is TGTGCCACCACCCAAGGGGGGGGTGGCTACACCTTC.